The 5 T cell receptor beta chains below were found in one sample sequenced in a study of PD-1 blockade in mismatch repair-deficient tumors. This table comes from immunoSEQ multiplex PCR, and its TCRdb copy is limited to in-frame clones, with some not included. The top ten clones hold about 1% of a sample with 30,000 to 45,000 clones, approximately 83% of them seen once. The input for sequencing was PBMCs, taken roughly 40 weeks after starting pembrolizumab. These receptors came from an adult with mismatch repair-deficient cancer.

The V gene is TRBV28, the J gene TRBJ1-5; TRBD1 aligns across 9 bases. The ends lost 5 bases at V and 7 bases at J; junction bases unmatched: 3. The CDR3 sequence is 13 residues long. In germline, CDR1 is MDHEN, CDR2 SYDVKM. CDR3 sequence: CASSRDRDQPQHF. Written as DNA, the CDR3 is TGTGCCAGCAGTAGGGACAGGGACCAGCCCCAGCATTTT.

V usage is TRBV7-9 and J usage is TRBJ1-1, with 10 positions matching TRBD1. Germline lookup yields CDR1 SEHNR and CDR2 FQNEAQ (reference sequence). The V gene end was trimmed by 6 bases and the J gene end by 0 bases; junction bases not matched to a gene: 7. CDR3 size: 16 residues. The CDR3 sequence is CASSPDRGLLNTEAFF. For the CDR3, the DNA is TGTGCCAGCAGTCCCGACAGGGGGCTGTTGAACACTGAAGCTTTCTTT. The full variable domain, its missing parts supplied by reference TRBV7-9 and TRBJ1-1, is DTGVSQNPRHKITKRGQNVTFRCDPISEHNRLYWYRQTLGQGPEFLTYFQNEAQLEKSRLLSDRFSAERPKGSFSTLEIQRTEQGDSAMYLCASSPDRGLLNTEAFFGQGTRLTVV.

The chain joins TRBV7-9 to TRBJ2-7, with a weak D call TRBD1 (6 bases). Trimming took off 4 bases at V and 3 bases at J, with 13 bases between the two ends. The CDR3 totals 14 residues. Germline values: CDR1 SEHNR, CDR2 FQNEAQ (reference sequence). The CDR3 protein is CASSSRTEIYEQYF. CDR3 in DNA: TGTGCCAGCAGCTCCCGGACAGAGATCTACGAGCAGTACTTC.

This clone occurred a few times. The rearrangement links TRBV28 to TRBJ2-7; D might be TRBD1 (6 bases). The V end was cut by 5 bases, the J end by 3 bases, with 17 bases between. The CDR3 is made up of 15 amino acids. From germline, CDR1 is MDHEN and CDR2 SYDVKM. The CDR3 here is CASSVQTGHLYEQYF. The CDR3, as DNA: TGTGCCAGCAGTGTACAAACGGGACACCTCTACGAGCAGTACTTC.

The genes are TRBV2 and TRBJ1-1; 8 bases fit TRBD1. Germline V CDR1 and CDR2: SNHLY, FYNNEI. This CDR3 has 14 residues. V lost 6 bases, J lost 0 bases, and 3 bases stayed unmatched. In DNA form, the CDR3 reads TGTGCCAGCAGGACGGACAGGGTGAACACTGAAGCTTTCTTT. Amino acid sequence: CASRTDRVNTEAFF. Filled out from reference TRBV2 and TRBJ1-1, the complete variable domain reads EPEVTQTPSHQVTQMGQEVILRCVPISNHLYFYWYRQILGQKVEFLVSFYNNEISEKSEIFDDQFSVERPDGSNFTLKIRSTKLEDSAMYFCASRTDRVNTEAFFGQGTRLTVV.